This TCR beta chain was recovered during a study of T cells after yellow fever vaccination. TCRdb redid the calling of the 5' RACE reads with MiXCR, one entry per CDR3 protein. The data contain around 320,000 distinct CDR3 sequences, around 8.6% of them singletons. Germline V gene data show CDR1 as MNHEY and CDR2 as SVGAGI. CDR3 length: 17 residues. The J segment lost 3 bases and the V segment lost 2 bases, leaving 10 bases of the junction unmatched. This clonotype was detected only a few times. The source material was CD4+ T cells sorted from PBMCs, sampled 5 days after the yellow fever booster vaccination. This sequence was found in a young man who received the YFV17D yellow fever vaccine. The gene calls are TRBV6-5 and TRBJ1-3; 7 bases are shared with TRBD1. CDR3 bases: TGTGCCAGCAGTTACACGGACCCGGGACAGAATGGAAACACCATATATTTT. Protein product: CASSYTDPGQNGNTIYF.